The clone carrying this T cell receptor beta chain was detected many times. Antigen specificity is unknown. This sample was taken from a study of human T cells and chemical hapten exposure. Study-wide findings and caveats: In comparison with controls, expanded TCRs gave rise to a significantly larger number of large CDR3 similarity clusters.

TCRdb re-derived calls from the RACE reads in MiXCR, one entry per CDR3 protein. The data show around 300,000 distinct CDR3 sequences, with approximately 6.3% seen just once and approximately 8% held by the top ten. Documented time point: patch test 1, 2 weeks after DPC sensitization. Indicated treatment: therapeutic diphenylcyclopropenone sensitization with weekly scalp DPC. Unfractionated whole blood yielded total RNA. This CDR3 region has 14 residues. Trimming cost V 0 bases and J 4 bases, with 11 bases left between them. Germline loops: CDR1 SGDLS, CDR2 YYNGEE. The sequence was collected from a woman aged 18-29 years with alopecia areata. Some clones in this sample may be carry-over from other donors' samples. The gene calls are TRBV9 and TRBJ2-7, with a possible D match to TRBD1 (5 bases). Material: whole blood, obtained in connection with sensitization to the hapten diphenylcyclopropenone (DPC). The DNA for the CDR3 is TGTGCCAGCAGCGTAGGGCAGGGCATGTACGAGCAGTACTTC. Translation: CASSVGQGMYEQYF.